These 10 T cell receptor beta chains were sequenced from one sample in a study of T cells in narcolepsy. Profiled with immunoSEQ multiplex PCR; TCRdb holds only in-frame clones, not every one. The data hold around 31,000 clones, with approximately 78% observed a single time. Material: CD45RA- memory CD4+ T cells from PBMCs. Every receptor here comes from a human donor with narcolepsy.

The genes are TRBV21-1 and TRBJ2-1. TRBV21-1 is a known pseudogene. The CDR3 spans 18 residues. For the CDR3, the DNA is TGTGCCAGCAGCAAAGTTGGGGCTAGCCGAAGCTCGGGCAATGAGCAGTTCTTC. Amino acids: CASSKVGASRSSGNEQFF.

The chain couples TRBV19 to TRBJ1-5; tentative D call: TRBD1 (6 bases). CDR1 and CDR2 from the germline V gene are LNHDA and SQIVND (reference sequence). This CDR3 contains 15 residues. Between the trimmed V and J ends, which lost 6 bases and 4 bases, there was a span of 16 bases. CDR3 sequence reads: CASSRQVLGNQPQHF. CDR3 DNA sequence: TGTGCCAGTAGCCGACAGGTACTTGGGAATCAGCCCCAGCATTTT.

The chain recombines TRBV5-1 with TRBJ2-2, with D possibly being TRBD2 (5 bases). V shed 3 bases and J shed 5 bases, with 17 bases lying between them. The CDR3 runs 16 residues. Germline V gene lookup returns CDR1 SGHRS and CDR2 YFSETQ. CDR3 region: CASSSYTRALTGELFF. The CDR3 region has the DNA TGCGCCAGCAGCTCCTACACTAGAGCTCTTACCGGGGAGCTGTTTTTT. The full variable domain, in which reference TRBV5-1 and TRBJ2-2 provide the parts outside the CDR3, is KAGVTQTPRYLIKTRGQQVTLSCSPISGHRSVSWYQQTPGQGLQFLFEYFSETQRNKGNFPGRFSGRQFSNSRSEMNVSTLELGDSALYLCASSSYTRALTGELFFGEGSRLTVL.

The chain combines TRBV7-8 with TRBJ2-5; 7 bases align to TRBD1. Germline V gene data show CDR1 as SGHVS and CDR2 as FQNEAQ. With 5 bases clipped from V and 1 base from J, the junction kept 4 bases outside the gene matches. The CDR3 is made up of 14 amino acids. DNA of the CDR3: TGTGCCAGCAGCGGAAGGACAGGCCAAGAGACCCAGTACTTC. Its translation is CASSGRTGQETQYF.

This clone was seen a few times. Additional DNA sequences in this sample encode the identical CDR3. The V call is TRBV7-6, the J call TRBJ2-1, with D hard to call. Germline V gene data show CDR1 as SGHVS and CDR2 as FNYEAQ. The CDR3 has 13 residues. Trimming cost V 5 bases and J 0 bases, with 5 bases left between them. The CDR3 region is CASSLSSYNEQFF. The CDR3 region has the DNA TGTGCCAGCAGCCTTAGCTCCTACAATGAGCAGTTCTTC.

The chain carries TRBV27 and TRBJ1-3; possibly TRBD1 for D (6 bases). Deletions cut 7 bases from V and 6 bases from J, with 13 bases between. Germline V CDR1 and CDR2: MNHEY, SMNVEV (reference sequence). This CDR3 is 13 amino acids long. CDR3 bases: TGTGCCAGCATTGCAACAGGGACAAACACCATATATTTT. Its protein product is CASIATGTNTIYF.

This clone was found a few times. The rearrangement joins TRBV9 to TRBJ2-5, with D possibly matching TRBD2 (7 bases). V gave up 0 bases and J gave up 2 bases, with 8 bases separating them. The CDR3 has 14 amino acids. Germline V gene sequence: CDR1 SGDLS, CDR2 YYNGEE. CDR3 protein: CASSVEGGQETQYF. DNA of the CDR3: TGTGCCAGCAGCGTAGAGGGGGGGCAAGAGACCCAGTACTTC.

V usage is TRBV10-3 and J usage is TRBJ2-6; D ambiguous. CDR1 is ENHRY and CDR2 is SYGVKD in the germline V gene. This CDR3 spans 14 amino acids. V lost 3 bases, J lost 0 bases, and 3 bases lay in between. CDR3 residues: CAISDSSGANVLTF. The CDR3 region has the DNA TGTGCCATCAGTGACAGCTCTGGGGCCAACGTCCTGACTTTC.

The V gene is TRBV7-2, the J gene TRBJ2-4; 7 nucleotides line up with TRBD1. In germline, CDR1 is SGHTA, CDR2 FQGNSA. The CDR3 length is 14 residues. J gave up 5 bases and V 5 bases, and 6 bases lay outside the gene matches. The CDR3 DNA reads as TGTGCCAGCAGCAGCAGGGGGAGTCAAAACATTCAGTACTTC. Encoded protein: CASSSRGSQNIQYF. Full variable domain (missing parts from reference TRBV7-2 and TRBJ2-4): GAGVSQSPSNKVTEKGKDVELRCDPISGHTALYWYRQSLGQGLEFLIYFQGNSAPDKSGLPSDRFSAERTGGSVSTLTIQRTQQEDSAVYLCASSSRGSQNIQYFGAGTRLSVL.

The chain has TRBV11-2 and TRBJ2-1, with 14 nucleotides matching TRBD2. Germline CDR1 and CDR2: SGHAT and FQNNGV. The CDR3 has 18 amino acids. V dropped 5 bases and J dropped 4; count of bases not matched to a gene: 10. CDR3 sequence reads: CASSPGLAGARLYNEQFF. For the CDR3, the DNA is TGTGCCAGCAGCCCGGGACTAGCGGGGGCCCGATTATACAATGAGCAGTTCTTC.